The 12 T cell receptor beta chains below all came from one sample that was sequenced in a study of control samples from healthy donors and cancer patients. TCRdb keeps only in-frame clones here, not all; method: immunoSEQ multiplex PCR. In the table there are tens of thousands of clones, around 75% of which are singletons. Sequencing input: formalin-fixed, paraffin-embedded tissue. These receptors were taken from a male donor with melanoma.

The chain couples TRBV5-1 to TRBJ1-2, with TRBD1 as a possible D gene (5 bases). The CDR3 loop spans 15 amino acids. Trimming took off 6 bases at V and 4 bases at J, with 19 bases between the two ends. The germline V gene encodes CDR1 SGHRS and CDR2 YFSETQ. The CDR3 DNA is TGCGCCAGCACAGGATCGACAGAGCCGGGCTATGGCTACACCTTC. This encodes CASTGSTEPGYGYTF.

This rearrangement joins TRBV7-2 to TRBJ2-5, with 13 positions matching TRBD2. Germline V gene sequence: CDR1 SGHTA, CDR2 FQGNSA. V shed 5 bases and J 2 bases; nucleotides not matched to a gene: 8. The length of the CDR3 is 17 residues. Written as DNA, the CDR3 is TGTGCCAGCAGCCGCTCCACTAGCGGGAGGGCACAAGAGACCCAGTACTTC. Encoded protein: CASSRSTSGRAQETQYF. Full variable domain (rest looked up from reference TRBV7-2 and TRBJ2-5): GAGVSQSPSNKVTEKGKDVELRCDPISGHTALYWYRQSLGQGLEFLIYFQGNSAPDKSGLPSDRFSAERTGGSVSTLTIQRTQQEDSAVYLCASSRSTSGRAQETQYFGPGTRLLVL.

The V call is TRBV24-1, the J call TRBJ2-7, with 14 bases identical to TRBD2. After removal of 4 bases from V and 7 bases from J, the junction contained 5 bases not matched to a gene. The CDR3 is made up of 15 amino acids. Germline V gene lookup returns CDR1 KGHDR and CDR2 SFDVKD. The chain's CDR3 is CATSEGLAGVGEQYF. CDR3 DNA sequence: TGTGCCACCAGTGAGGGACTAGCGGGAGTGGGAGAGCAGTACTTC.

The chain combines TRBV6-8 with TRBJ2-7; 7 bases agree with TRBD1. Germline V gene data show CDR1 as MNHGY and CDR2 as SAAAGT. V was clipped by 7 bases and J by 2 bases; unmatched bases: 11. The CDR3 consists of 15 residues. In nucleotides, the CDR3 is TGTGCCAGCAATTTCCGACAGGGAAGTACCTACGAGCAGTACTTC. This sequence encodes CASNFRQGSTYEQYF.

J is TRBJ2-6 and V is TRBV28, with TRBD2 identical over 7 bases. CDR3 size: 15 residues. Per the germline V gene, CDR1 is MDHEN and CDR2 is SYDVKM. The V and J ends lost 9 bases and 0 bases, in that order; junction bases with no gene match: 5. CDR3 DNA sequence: TGTGCCAGTCGCCGGGGGGACTCTGGGGCCAACGTCCTGACTTTC. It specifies CASRRGDSGANVLTF.

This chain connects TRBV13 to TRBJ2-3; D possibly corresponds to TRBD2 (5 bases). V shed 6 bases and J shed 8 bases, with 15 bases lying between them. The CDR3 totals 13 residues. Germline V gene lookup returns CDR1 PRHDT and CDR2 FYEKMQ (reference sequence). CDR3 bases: TGTGCCAGCAGTTTGCGAGGTCGGGGTACGCAGTATTTT. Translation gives CASSLRGRGTQYF.

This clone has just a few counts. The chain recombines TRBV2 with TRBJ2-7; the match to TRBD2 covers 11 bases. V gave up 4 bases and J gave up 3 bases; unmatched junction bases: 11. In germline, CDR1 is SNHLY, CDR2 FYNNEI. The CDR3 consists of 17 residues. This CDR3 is CASSGRVLLAGVYEQYF. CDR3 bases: TGTGCCAGCAGTGGCAGGGTTCTACTAGCGGGGGTCTACGAGCAGTACTTC. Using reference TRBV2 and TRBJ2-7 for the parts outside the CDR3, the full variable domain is EPEVTQTPSHQVTQMGQEVILRCVPISNHLYFYWYRQILGQKVEFLVSFYNNEISEKSEIFDDQFSVERPDGSNFTLKIRSTKLEDSAMYFCASSGRVLLAGVYEQYFGPGTRLTVT.

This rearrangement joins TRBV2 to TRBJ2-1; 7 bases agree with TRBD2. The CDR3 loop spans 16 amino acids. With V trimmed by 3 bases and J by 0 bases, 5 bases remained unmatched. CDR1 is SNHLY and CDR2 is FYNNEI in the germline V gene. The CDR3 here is CASSDSGGSSYNEQFF. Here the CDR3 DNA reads TGTGCCAGCAGTGATAGTGGCGGGAGCTCCTACAATGAGCAGTTCTTC.

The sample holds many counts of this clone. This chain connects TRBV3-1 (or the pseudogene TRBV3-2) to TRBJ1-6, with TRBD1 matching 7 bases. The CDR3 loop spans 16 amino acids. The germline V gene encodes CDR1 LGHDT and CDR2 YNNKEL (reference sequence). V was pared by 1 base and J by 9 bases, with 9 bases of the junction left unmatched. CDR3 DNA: TGTGCCAGCAGCCAAGGGGGAGGGGGCATGGGTTCACCCCTCCACTTT. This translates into CASSQGGGGMGSPLHF.

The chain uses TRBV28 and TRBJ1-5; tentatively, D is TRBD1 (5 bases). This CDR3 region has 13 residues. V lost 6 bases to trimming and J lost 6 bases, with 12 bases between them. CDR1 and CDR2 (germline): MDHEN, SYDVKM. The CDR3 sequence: CASRPPGGQPQHF. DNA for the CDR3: TGTGCCAGCAGACCTCCCGGGGGTCAGCCCCAGCATTTT.

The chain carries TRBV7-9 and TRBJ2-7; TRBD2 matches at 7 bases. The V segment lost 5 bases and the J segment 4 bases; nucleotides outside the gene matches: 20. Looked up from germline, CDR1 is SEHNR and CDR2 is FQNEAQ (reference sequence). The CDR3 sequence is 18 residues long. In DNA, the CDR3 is TGTGCCAGCAGCCGCCGGTCGGGAGTGGGCGGGAGAACTTACGAGCAGTACTTC. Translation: CASSRRSGVGGRTYEQYF.

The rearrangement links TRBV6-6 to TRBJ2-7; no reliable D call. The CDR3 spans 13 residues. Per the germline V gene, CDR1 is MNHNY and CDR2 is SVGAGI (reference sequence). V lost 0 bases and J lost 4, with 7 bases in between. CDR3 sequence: CASSYSIGYEQYF. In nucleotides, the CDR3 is TGTGCCAGCAGTTACTCGATAGGGTACGAGCAGTACTTC.